This TCR beta chain was identified in a study of T-cell reconstitution after alpha-beta-depleted transplantation in children. The CDR3 runs 11 residues. CDR1 and CDR2 (germline): SQVTM, ANQGSEA. TCRbeta library construction was performed incorporating unique molecular identifiers. Via MiXCR, TCRdb re-called the PCR reads, giving one row per CDR3 protein. The sample lists 500,000 to 600,000 distinct CDR3 sequences, approximately 30% occurring once. The rearrangement joins TRBV29-1 to TRBJ2-5; D unclear. The specimen comprised PBMCs from the stem cell graft donor, sampled from the stem cell graft. This sequence was found in a human donor who donated a stem cell graft to a child with aplastic anemia. The CDR3 sequence is CSQESQETQYF. The CDR3 nucleotides are TGCAGTCAAGAAAGTCAAGAGACCCAGTACTTC.